The following is a T cell receptor (beta chain) sequence with its context. The data were taken from a study of OX40 agonist ivuxolimab in advanced cancers. Study background: Those treated in dose escalation had hepatocellular carcinoma, melanoma, renal cell cancer or head and neck cancer. Partial responses were achieved by three patients: one hepatocellular carcinoma, two cutaneous melanoma.

Some clones are missing from TCRdb's copy, which holds only in-frame ones; the method was immunoSEQ multiplex PCR. The repertoire consists of about 74,000 clones, with roughly 88% occurring once and the leading ten covering 6.9%. CDR1 is MDHEN and CDR2 is SYDVKM in the germline V gene. V dropped 4 bases and J dropped 8 bases, with 14 bases sitting between them. CDR3 length: 13 residues. The sample was CD4+ or CD8+ T cells sorted from blood, taken in a trial of the OX40 agonist ivuxolimab. This TCR was recovered from an adult with an advanced solid tumor such as melanoma, head and neck, liver or kidney cancer. The chain uses TRBV28 and TRBJ1-2, with D tentatively TRBD1 (5 bases). The CDR3 reads CASSYGAAIGYTF. In DNA form, the CDR3 reads TGTGCCAGCAGTTACGGGGCCGCCATCGGCTACACCTTC.